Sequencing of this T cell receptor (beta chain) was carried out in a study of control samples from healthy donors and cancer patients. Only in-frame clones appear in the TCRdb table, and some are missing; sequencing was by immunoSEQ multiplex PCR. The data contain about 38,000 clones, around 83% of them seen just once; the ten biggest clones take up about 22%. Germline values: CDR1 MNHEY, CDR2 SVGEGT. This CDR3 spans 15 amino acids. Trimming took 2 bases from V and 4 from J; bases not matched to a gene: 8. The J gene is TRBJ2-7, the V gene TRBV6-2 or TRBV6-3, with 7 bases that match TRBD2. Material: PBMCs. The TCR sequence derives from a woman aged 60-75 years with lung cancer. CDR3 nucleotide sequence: TGTGCCAGCAGTTACGGGTTCCCGGGAGGATACGAGCAGTACTTC. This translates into CASSYGFPGGYEQYF.